This note documents a single T cell receptor beta chain sequence. As yet, its antigen is unknown. The data stem from a study of vaccination and CD4 T cells after COVID-19. Across the study: Convalescent participants consisted of six males and four females, two being Hispanic. A median of approximately 100 days (range 35 to 161) separated diagnosis from post-COVID sampling. Overlapping spike peptides served as the stimulus for the cells. These peptides came from SARS-CoV-2 and from the common cold coronaviruses HCoV-NL63, HCoV-OC43 and HCoV-229E.

Described treatment: roughly 10-day PBMC culture with coronavirus spike peptide pools or control peptides (ViraFEST assay). Before the COVID-19 pandemic (2011-2018), CD4+ T cells were obtained from the unexposed donor. About 2 million PBMCs were grown per well alongside roughly 9 IU/ml IL-2 and 7.5 to 10 ug/ml peptide pools. Sequence data for DNA of cultured CD4+ T cells were generated by the Oncomine TCR Beta short-read assay. TCRdb itself ran the PCR reads through MiXCR, one entry per CDR3 protein. This table holds about 6,900 distinct CDR3 sequences, around 30% found once. This CDR3 contains 15 residues. The junction had 1 base not matched to a gene; V was cut back by 0 bases and J by 5 bases. Germline CDR1 is SGHAT and CDR2 is FQNNGV.

Sequencing used CD4+ T cells from blood, cultured in vitro. The chain joins TRBV11-2 to TRBJ1-6, with 7 bases fitting TRBD1. The TCR originated in a human donor in good health. The CDR3 DNA is TGTGCCAGCAGCTTAGAACAGGGGAATAATTCACCCCTCCACTTT. Translation: CASSLEQGNNSPLHF.